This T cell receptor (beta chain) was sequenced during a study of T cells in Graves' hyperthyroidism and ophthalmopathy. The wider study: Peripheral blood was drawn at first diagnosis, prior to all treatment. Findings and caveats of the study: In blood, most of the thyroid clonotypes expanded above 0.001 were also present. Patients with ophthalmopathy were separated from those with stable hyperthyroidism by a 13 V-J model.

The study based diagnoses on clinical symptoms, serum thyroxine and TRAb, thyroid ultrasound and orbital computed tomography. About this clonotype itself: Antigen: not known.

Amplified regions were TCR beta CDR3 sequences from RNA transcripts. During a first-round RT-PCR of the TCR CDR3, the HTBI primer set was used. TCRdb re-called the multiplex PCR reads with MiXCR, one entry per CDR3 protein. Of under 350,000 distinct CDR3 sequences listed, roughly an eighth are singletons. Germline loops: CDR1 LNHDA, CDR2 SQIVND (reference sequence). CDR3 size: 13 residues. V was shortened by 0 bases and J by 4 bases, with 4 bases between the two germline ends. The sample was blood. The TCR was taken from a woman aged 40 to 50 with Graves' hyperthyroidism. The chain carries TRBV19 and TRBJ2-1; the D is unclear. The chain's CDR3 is CASSIDSYNEQFF. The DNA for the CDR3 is TGTGCCAGTAGTATAGACAGTTACAATGAGCAGTTCTTC.